Listed below are T cell receptor beta chains from one sample, sequenced in a study of blood T cell repertoires in COVID-19. TCRdb keeps only in-frame clones here, not all; method: immunoSEQ multiplex PCR. The sample lists over 120,000 clones, 85% to 90% occurring once. Source material: peripheral blood. The source is a man aged 45-65 years who had recovered from COVID-19. CDR3s include the opening cysteine and the closing phenylalanine or tryptophan. The order of the fields is D gene, V gene, J gene, clone size, CDR3 protein, CDR3 DNA. The D gene is left open where the match is weak. Clone size appears in some rows only: once, few, many, or a class for an expanded clone.

D: NA
V: TRBV5-1
J: TRBJ1-4
size: NA
CDR3: CASSLAGGIGNEKLFF
DNA: TGCGCCAGCAGCTTGGCCGGGGGAATTGGGAATGAAAAACTGTTTTTT

D: NA
V: TRBV27
J: TRBJ1-6
size: few
CDR3: CASSFGSYNSPLHF
DNA: TGTGCCAGCAGTTTCGGCTCCTATAATTCACCCCTCCACTTT

D: TRBD2
V: TRBV5-4
J: TRBJ2-7
size: NA
CDR3: CASSTGSGGAVEQYF
DNA: TGTGCCAGCAGCACGGGTAGCGGGGGGGCCGTTGAGCAGTACTTC

D: TRBD1
V: TRBV7-8
J: TRBJ2-1
size: once
CDR3: CASSTGQGPYNEQFF
DNA: TGTGCCAGCAGCACCGGACAGGGTCCCTACAATGAGCAGTTCTTC

D: NA
V: TRBV29-1
J: TRBJ2-2
size: few
CDR3: CSVGPQGNTGELFF
DNA: TGCAGCGTTGGCCCACAGGGGAACACCGGGGAGCTGTTTTTT

D: TRBD1
V: TRBV2
J: TRBJ1-6
size: NA
CDR3: CATEGQETPLHF
DNA: TGTGCCACCGAGGGACAGGAGACACCCCTCCACTTT

D: TRBD1
V: TRBV2
J: TRBJ1-5
size: NA
CDR3: CASSEGQGHQPQHF
DNA: TGTGCCAGCAGTGAAGGACAGGGGCATCAGCCCCAGCATTTT

D: NA
V: TRBV11-3
J: TRBJ1-4
size: NA
CDR3: CASSFGHLNEKLFF
DNA: TGTGCCAGCAGCTTCGGTCATTTAAATGAAAAACTGTTTTTT

D: TRBD1
V: TRBV28
J: TRBJ1-4
size: few
CDR3: CASSVGQREKLFF
DNA: TGTGCCAGCAGTGTGGGACAGCGGGAAAAACTGTTTTTT

D: TRBD2
V: TRBV7-8
J: TRBJ2-1
size: NA
CDR3: CASSPRLAAYNEQFF
DNA: TGTGCCAGCAGCCCTAGACTAGCGGCCTACAATGAGCAGTTCTTC

D: NA
V: TRBV19
J: TRBJ1-1
size: NA
CDR3: CASSIDGIRGNTEAFF
DNA: TGTGCCAGTAGTATAGACGGGATTCGTGGGAACACTGAAGCTTTCTTT

D: NA
V: TRBV18
J: TRBJ1-1
size: NA
CDR3: CASSPLPGSMNTEAFF
DNA: TGTGCCAGCTCACCACTTCCAGGATCCATGAACACTGAAGCTTTCTTT

D: NA
V: TRBV12-5
J: TRBJ2-1
size: NA
CDR3: CASGLDVGGNEQFF
DNA: TGTGCTAGTGGTTTGGACGTGGGGGGCAATGAGCAGTTCTTC

D: TRBD2
V: TRBV28
J: TRBJ2-3
size: once
CDR3: CASSSLAGGADTQYF
DNA: TGTGCCAGCAGTTCTCTAGCGGGGGGGGCAGATACGCAGTATTTT

D: TRBD1
V: TRBV11-3
J: TRBJ2-5
size: NA
CDR3: CASSLGTGGVETQYF
DNA: TGTGCCAGCAGCTTAGGGACAGGGGGGGTGGAGACCCAGTACTTC

D: TRBD2
V: TRBV10-3
J: TRBJ2-3
size: NA
CDR3: CASIAGGPTDTQYF
DNA: TGTGCCTCAATAGCGGGGGGGCCGACAGATACGCAGTATTTT

D: NA
V: TRBV29-1
J: TRBJ1-2
size: NA
CDR3: CSVAIRGRGYTF
DNA: TGCAGCGTTGCTATCCGGGGTAGAGGCTACACCTTC

D: NA
V: TRBV15
J: TRBJ1-2
size: NA
CDR3: CATSREVTAEAGGYTF
DNA: TGTGCCACCAGCAGAGAAGTCACCGCGGAGGCGGGTGGCTACACCTTC

D: NA
V: TRBV7-9
J: TRBJ1-5
size: once
CDR3: CASSLTAGINQPQHF
DNA: TGTGCCAGCAGCTTAACCGCAGGAATCAATCAGCCCCAGCATTTT

D: NA
V: TRBV4-1
J: TRBJ1-2
size: NA
CDR3: CASSQDLRVRGRDYGYTF
DNA: TGCGCCAGCAGCCAAGATCTTAGGGTGCGGGGGAGGGACTATGGCTACACCTTC

D: TRBD1
V: TRBV6-5
J: TRBJ1-6
size: once
CDR3: CASRDREGSPLHF
DNA: TGTGCCAGCAGGGACAGGGAGGGATCACCCCTCCACTTT

D: NA
V: TRBV3-1/TRBV3-2
J: TRBJ1-3
size: NA
CDR3: CASSQGLVSSGNTIYF
DNA: TGTGCCAGCAGCCAAGGACTGGTGAGCTCTGGAAACACCATATATTTT

D: NA
V: TRBV2
J: TRBJ1-2
size: few
CDR3: CASSEEGLGYGYTF
DNA: TGTGCCAGCAGTGAGGAGGGGTTAGGGTATGGCTACACCTTC

D: NA
V: TRBV7-2
J: TRBJ2-7
size: NA
CDR3: CASSLPSLAAYEQYF
DNA: TGTGCCAGCAGCTTACCTTCCCTGGCAGCCTACGAGCAGTACTTC

D: TRBD1
V: TRBV2
J: TRBJ1-6
size: once
CDR3: CASRAGTGHNSPLHF
DNA: TGTGCCAGCAGGGCAGGGACAGGGCATAATTCACCCCTCCACTTT

D: NA
V: TRBV6-5
J: TRBJ2-7
size: NA
CDR3: CASTSAGTAYEQYF
DNA: TGTGCCAGCACTTCAGCGGGTACCGCCTACGAGCAGTACTTC

D: NA
V: TRBV29-1
J: TRBJ2-5
size: NA
CDR3: CSVDVKETQYF
DNA: TGCAGCGTTGACGTAAAAGAGACCCAGTACTTC

D: NA
V: TRBV6-1
J: TRBJ2-7
size: NA
CDR3: CASSERQAYEQYF
DNA: TGTGCCAGCAGTGAACGGCAGGCCTACGAGCAGTACTTC

D: NA
V: TRBV19
J: TRBJ1-2
size: NA
CDR3: CASSIVVSASGNYGYTF
DNA: TGTGCCAGTAGTATAGTTGTTTCCGCGTCAGGCAACTATGGCTACACCTTC

D: TRBD1
V: TRBV7-9
J: TRBJ2-1
size: NA
CDR3: CASSLYARTGHFDEQFF
DNA: TGTGCCAGCAGCTTATACGCTCGGACAGGGCATTTCGATGAGCAGTTCTTC

D: TRBD2
V: TRBV4-3
J: TRBJ2-1
size: NA
CDR3: CASSHQRGGNNEQFF
DNA: TGCGCCAGCAGCCATCAGCGGGGGGGCAACAATGAGCAGTTCTTC

D: TRBD1
V: TRBV5-4
J: TRBJ2-5
size: NA
CDR3: CASSLEGTVNQETQYF
DNA: TGTGCCAGCAGCTTGGAGGGGACAGTAAACCAAGAGACCCAGTACTTC

D: TRBD1
V: TRBV19
J: TRBJ2-6
size: NA
CDR3: CASSNDRAAAGANVLTF
DNA: TGTGCCAGTAGTAATGACAGGGCGGCCGCCGGGGCCAACGTCCTGACTTTC

D: NA
V: TRBV7-2
J: TRBJ2-7
size: NA
CDR3: CASSLGRDIYEQYF
DNA: TGTGCCAGCAGCTTAGGCCGGGACATCTACGAGCAGTACTTC

D: NA
V: TRBV15
J: TRBJ1-5
size: NA
CDR3: CATSRDPGGNQPQHF
DNA: TGTGCCACCAGCAGAGATCCAGGGGGCAATCAGCCCCAGCATTTT

D: NA
V: TRBV11-2
J: TRBJ2-5
size: NA
CDR3: CASSSYGLGQETQYF
DNA: TGTGCCAGCAGCTCCTACGGCCTAGGACAAGAGACCCAGTACTTC

D: NA
V: TRBV5-1
J: TRBJ2-3
size: NA
CDR3: CASSSSLQASTDTQYF
DNA: TGCGCCAGCAGCTCGAGTTTACAGGCTAGCACAGATACGCAGTATTTT

D: NA
V: TRBV5-1
J: TRBJ2-1
size: NA
CDR3: CASSEGTHLSYNEQFF
DNA: TGCGCCAGCAGCGAGGGGACACACCTCTCCTACAATGAGCAGTTCTTC

D: NA
V: TRBV10-3
J: TRBJ1-2
size: many
CDR3: CAISDPGGTYGYTF
DNA: TGTGCCATCAGTGACCCGGGGGGAACCTATGGCTACACCTTC

D: NA
V: TRBV2
J: TRBJ1-2
size: NA
CDR3: CASSDNNYGYTF
DNA: TGTGCCAGCAGCGACAACAACTATGGCTACACCTTC

D: TRBD1
V: TRBV19
J: TRBJ2-1
size: NA
CDR3: CASSILWDSSYNEQFF
DNA: TGTGCCAGTAGTATCCTCTGGGACAGCTCCTACAATGAGCAGTTCTTC

D: TRBD2
V: TRBV18
J: TRBJ2-3
size: NA
CDR3: CASSTGLAGGTDTQYF
DNA: TGTGCCAGCTCGACAGGACTAGCGGGCGGCACAGATACGCAGTATTTT

D: TRBD1
V: TRBV3-1/TRBV3-2
J: TRBJ1-6
size: NA
CDR3: CASRDRAFNSPLHF
DNA: TGTGCCAGCAGGGACAGGGCGTTCAATTCACCCCTCCACTTT

D: TRBD1
V: TRBV7-2
J: TRBJ1-4
size: NA
CDR3: CASSSRDRPEKLFF
DNA: TGTGCCAGCAGCTCCCGGGACAGACCTGAAAAACTGTTTTTT

D: NA
V: TRBV11-3
J: TRBJ2-1
size: NA
CDR3: CASSPGGGAAYYNEQFF
DNA: TGTGCCAGCAGCCCCGGCGGTGGGGCCGCCTACTACAATGAGCAGTTCTTC

D: TRBD2
V: TRBV6-6
J: TRBJ2-2
size: NA
CDR3: CASSPRTSGPSVTGELFF
DNA: TGTGCCAGCAGTCCGAGGACTAGCGGACCTTCGGTCACCGGGGAGCTGTTTTTT

D: TRBD1
V: TRBV5-1
J: TRBJ1-4
size: NA
CDR3: CASSRDRVATNEKLFF
DNA: TGCGCCAGCAGCAGGGACAGGGTTGCAACTAATGAAAAACTGTTTTTT

D: TRBD2
V: TRBV15
J: TRBJ2-3
size: NA
CDR3: CATSRESSGGVDTQYF
DNA: TGTGCCACCAGCAGAGAATCTAGCGGGGGCGTAGATACGCAGTATTTT

D: NA
V: TRBV11-3
J: TRBJ2-3
size: once
CDR3: CASSLSRGGLDTQYF
DNA: TGTGCCAGCAGCTTATCGAGGGGGGGCCTCGATACGCAGTATTTT

D: TRBD1
V: TRBV19
J: TRBJ2-5
size: NA
CDR3: CASSKPTGEEGETQYF
DNA: TGTGCCAGTAGTAAGCCGACAGGGGAGGAAGGGGAGACCCAGTACTTC

D: TRBD1
V: TRBV4-3
J: TRBJ1-1
size: few
CDR3: CASSLDRRNTEAFF
DNA: TGCGCCAGCAGCCTGGACAGGCGGAACACTGAAGCTTTCTTT

D: NA
V: TRBV6-2/TRBV6-3
J: TRBJ1-6
size: NA
CDR3: CASSPGRGWNSPLHF
DNA: TGTGCCAGCAGCCCCGGGCGGGGATGGAATTCACCCCTCCACTTT

D: TRBD1
V: TRBV5-6
J: TRBJ1-2
size: NA
CDR3: CASRRPGTGGSYGYTF
DNA: TGTGCCAGCAGACGTCCCGGGACAGGGGGATCTTATGGCTACACCTTC

D: TRBD1
V: TRBV5-5
J: TRBJ1-2
size: NA
CDR3: CASSPETGGGGLEYYGYTF
DNA: TGTGCCAGCAGCCCGGAGACAGGGGGCGGAGGGTTGGAATACTATGGCTACACCTTC

D: NA
V: TRBV12-3/TRBV12-4
J: TRBJ1-5
size: NA
CDR3: CASSLARDLPQHF
DNA: TGTGCCAGCAGTTTAGCCCGAGATTTGCCCCAGCATTTT